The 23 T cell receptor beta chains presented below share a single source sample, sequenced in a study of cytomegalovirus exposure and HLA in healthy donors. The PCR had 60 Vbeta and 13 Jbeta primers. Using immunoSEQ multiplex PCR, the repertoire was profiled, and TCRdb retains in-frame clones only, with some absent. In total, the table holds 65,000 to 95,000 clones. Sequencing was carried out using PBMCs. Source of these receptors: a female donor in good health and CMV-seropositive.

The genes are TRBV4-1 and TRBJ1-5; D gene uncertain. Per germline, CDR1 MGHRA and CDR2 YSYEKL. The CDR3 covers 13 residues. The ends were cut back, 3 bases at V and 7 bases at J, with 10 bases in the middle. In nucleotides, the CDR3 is TGCGCCAGCAGCCAGGAGGGAAAACAGCCCCAGCATTTT. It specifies CASSQEGKQPQHF.

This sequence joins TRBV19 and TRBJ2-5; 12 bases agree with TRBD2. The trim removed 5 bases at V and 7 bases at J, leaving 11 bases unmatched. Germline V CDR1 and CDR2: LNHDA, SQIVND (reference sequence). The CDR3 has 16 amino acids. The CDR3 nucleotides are TGTGCCAGTAGTCCCTGGACTAGCGGGGCCCAGGCGACCCAGTACTTC. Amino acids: CASSPWTSGAQATQYF.

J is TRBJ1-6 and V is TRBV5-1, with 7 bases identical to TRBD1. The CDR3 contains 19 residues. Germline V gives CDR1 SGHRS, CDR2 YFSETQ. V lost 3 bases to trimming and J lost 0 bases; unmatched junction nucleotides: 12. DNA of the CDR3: TGCGCCAGCAGCTCGAGAGTCACAGGGGATAGCTCCTATAATTCACCCCTCCACTTT. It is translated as CASSSRVTGDSSYNSPLHF.

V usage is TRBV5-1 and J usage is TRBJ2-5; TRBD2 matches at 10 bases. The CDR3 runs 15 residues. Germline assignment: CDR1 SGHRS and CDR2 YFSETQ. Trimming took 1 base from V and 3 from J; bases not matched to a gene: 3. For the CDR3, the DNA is TGCGCCAGCAGCTTGAGAAGCGGGAGGGAAGAGACCCAGTACTTC. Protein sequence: CASSLRSGREETQYF.

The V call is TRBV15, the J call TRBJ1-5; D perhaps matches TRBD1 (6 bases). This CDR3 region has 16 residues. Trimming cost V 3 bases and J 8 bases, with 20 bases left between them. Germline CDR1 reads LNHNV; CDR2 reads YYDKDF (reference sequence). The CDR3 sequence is CATSRETGDGLKPQHF. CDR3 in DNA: TGTGCCACCAGCAGGGAGACAGGTGATGGCCTTAAGCCCCAGCATTTT.

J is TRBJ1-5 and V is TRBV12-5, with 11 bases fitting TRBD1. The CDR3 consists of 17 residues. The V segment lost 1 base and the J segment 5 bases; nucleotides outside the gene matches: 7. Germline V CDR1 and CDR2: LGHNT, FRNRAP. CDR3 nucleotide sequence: TGTGCTAGTGGTTTGGCCGGGGGGACAGGGGGTGATCAGCCCCAGCATTTT. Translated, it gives CASGLAGGTGGDQPQHF. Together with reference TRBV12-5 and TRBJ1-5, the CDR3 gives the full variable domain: DARVTQTPRHKVTEMGQEVTMRCQPILGHNTVFWYRQTMMQGLELLAYFRNRAPLDDSGMPKDRFSAEMPDATLATLKIQPSEPRDSAVYFCASGLAGGTGGDQPQHFGDGTRLSIL.

This CDR3 is CASSQKYGTSGSYEQYF. CDR3 DNA sequence: TGCGCCAGCAGTCAAAAGTACGGGACAAGCGGTTCCTACGAGCAGTACTTC. This sequence joins TRBV23-1 and TRBJ2-7; possible D gene TRBD1, 6 bases. TRBV23-1 carries the ORF label, with uncertain function. The V end was cut by 2 bases, the J end by 1 base, with 18 bases between. The CDR3 sequence is 17 residues long.

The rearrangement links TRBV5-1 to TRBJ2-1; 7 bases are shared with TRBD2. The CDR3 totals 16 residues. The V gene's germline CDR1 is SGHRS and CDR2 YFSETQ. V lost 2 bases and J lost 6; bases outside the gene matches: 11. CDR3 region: CASSFPSGVRANEQFF. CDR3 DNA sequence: TGCGCCAGCAGCTTCCCGAGCGGGGTAAGGGCCAATGAGCAGTTCTTC.

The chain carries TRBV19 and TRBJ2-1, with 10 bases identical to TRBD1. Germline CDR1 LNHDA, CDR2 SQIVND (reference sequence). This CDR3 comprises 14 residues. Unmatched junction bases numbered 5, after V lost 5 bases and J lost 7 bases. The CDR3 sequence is CASSGGQGVNEQFF. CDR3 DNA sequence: TGTGCCAGTAGTGGCGGACAGGGGGTGAATGAGCAGTTCTTC.

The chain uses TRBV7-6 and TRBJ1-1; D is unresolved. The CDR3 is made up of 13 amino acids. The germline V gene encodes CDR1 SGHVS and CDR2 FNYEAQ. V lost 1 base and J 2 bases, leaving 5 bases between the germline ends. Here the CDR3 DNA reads TGTGCCAGCAGCTTAGGGGCTAACACTGAAGCTTTCTTT. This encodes CASSLGANTEAFF.

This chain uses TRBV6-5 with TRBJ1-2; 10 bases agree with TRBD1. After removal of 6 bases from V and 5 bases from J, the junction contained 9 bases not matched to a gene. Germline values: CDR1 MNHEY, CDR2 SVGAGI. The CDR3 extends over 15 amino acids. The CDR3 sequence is CASSPRDRGGYGYTF. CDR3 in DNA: TGTGCCAGCAGCCCCCGGGACAGGGGTGGGTATGGCTACACCTTC.

The chain's CDR3 is CASSLDLLLAGEDTEQFF. As DNA, the CDR3 is TGTGCCAGCAGCTTAGACCTTCTTCTAGCGGGAGAAGACACAGAGCAGTTCTTC. This rearrangement joins TRBV7-2 to TRBJ2-1; 10 bases agree with TRBD2. The CDR3 is 18 residues long. Germline V lookup: CDR1 SGHTA, CDR2 FQGNSA. V lost 1 base, J lost 10 bases, and 16 bases stayed unmatched.

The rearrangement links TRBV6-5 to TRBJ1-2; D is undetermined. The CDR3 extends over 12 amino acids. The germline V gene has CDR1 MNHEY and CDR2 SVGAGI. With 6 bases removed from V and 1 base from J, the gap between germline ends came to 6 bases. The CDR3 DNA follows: TGTGCCAGCAGCGGGAGTAACTATGGCTACACCTTC. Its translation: CASSGSNYGYTF.

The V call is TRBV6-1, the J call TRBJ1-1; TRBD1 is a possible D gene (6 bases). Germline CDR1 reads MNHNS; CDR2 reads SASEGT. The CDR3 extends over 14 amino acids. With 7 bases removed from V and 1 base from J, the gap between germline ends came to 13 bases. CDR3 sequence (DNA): TGTGCCAGCACCCGGACAGTCTCGAACACTGAAGCTTTCTTT. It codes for CASTRTVSNTEAFF.

As DNA, the CDR3 is TGCGCCAGCAGCCAAGATTCAGGGAATCCTAATGAAAAACTGTTTTTT. It codes for CASSQDSGNPNEKLFF. This sequence joins TRBV4-3 and TRBJ1-4; D might be TRBD1 (5 bases). This CDR3 spans 16 amino acids. Germline-derived CDR1 and CDR2 are LGHNA and YSLEER. V lost 0 bases and J 3 bases, leaving 11 bases between the germline ends.

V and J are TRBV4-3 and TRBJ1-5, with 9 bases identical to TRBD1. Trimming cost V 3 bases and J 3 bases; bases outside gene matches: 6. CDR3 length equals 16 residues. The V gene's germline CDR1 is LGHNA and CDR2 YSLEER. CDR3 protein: CASSHRRDRVNQPQHF. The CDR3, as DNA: TGCGCCAGCAGCCACCGCCGGGACAGGGTCAATCAGCCCCAGCATTTT.

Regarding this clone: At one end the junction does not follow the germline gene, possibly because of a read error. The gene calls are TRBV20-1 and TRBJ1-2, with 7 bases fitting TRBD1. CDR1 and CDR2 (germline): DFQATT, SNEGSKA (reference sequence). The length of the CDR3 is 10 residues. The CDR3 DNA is TGCAGGGCCGGACAGGTCGGGGCGGCTTTC. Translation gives CRAGQVGAAF.

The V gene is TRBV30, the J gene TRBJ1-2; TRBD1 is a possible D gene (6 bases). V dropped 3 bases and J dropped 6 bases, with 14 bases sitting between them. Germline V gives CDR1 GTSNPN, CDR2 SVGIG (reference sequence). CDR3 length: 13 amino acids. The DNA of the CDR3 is TGTGCCTGGAGCGTATCCTACAGGGATGGCTACACCTTC. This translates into CAWSVSYRDGYTF.

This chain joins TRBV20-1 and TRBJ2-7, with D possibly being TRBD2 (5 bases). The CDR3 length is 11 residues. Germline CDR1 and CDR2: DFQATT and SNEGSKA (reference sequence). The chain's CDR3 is CGWESSYEQYF. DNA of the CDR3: TGCGGATGGGAGAGCTCCTACGAGCAGTACTTC.

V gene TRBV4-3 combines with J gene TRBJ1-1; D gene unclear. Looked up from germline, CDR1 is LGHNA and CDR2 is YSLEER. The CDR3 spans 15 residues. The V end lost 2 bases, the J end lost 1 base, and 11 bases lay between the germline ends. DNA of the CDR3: TGCGCCAGCAGCCAAAGAGGTATAGGGAACACTGAAGCTTTCTTT. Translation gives CASSQRGIGNTEAFF.

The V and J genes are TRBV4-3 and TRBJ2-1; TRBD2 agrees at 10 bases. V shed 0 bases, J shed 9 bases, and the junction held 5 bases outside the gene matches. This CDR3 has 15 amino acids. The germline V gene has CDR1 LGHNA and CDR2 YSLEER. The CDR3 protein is CASSQDWLAGVEQFF. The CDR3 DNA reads TGCGCCAGCAGCCAAGATTGGCTAGCGGGAGTTGAGCAGTTCTTC.

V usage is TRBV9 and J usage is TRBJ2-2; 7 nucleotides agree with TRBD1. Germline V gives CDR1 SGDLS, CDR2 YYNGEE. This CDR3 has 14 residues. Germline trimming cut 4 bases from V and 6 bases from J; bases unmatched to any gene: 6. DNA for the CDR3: TGTGCCAGCAGCTTGAGGGGGCTCGCCGGGGAGCTGTTTTTT. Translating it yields CASSLRGLAGELFF.

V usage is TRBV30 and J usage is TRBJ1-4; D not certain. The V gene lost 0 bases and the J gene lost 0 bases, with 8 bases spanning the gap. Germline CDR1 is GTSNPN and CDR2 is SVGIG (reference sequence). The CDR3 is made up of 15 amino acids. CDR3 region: CAWSVSRATNEKLFF. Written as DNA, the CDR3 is TGTGCCTGGAGTGTTTCGCGCGCAACTAATGAAAAACTGTTTTTT.